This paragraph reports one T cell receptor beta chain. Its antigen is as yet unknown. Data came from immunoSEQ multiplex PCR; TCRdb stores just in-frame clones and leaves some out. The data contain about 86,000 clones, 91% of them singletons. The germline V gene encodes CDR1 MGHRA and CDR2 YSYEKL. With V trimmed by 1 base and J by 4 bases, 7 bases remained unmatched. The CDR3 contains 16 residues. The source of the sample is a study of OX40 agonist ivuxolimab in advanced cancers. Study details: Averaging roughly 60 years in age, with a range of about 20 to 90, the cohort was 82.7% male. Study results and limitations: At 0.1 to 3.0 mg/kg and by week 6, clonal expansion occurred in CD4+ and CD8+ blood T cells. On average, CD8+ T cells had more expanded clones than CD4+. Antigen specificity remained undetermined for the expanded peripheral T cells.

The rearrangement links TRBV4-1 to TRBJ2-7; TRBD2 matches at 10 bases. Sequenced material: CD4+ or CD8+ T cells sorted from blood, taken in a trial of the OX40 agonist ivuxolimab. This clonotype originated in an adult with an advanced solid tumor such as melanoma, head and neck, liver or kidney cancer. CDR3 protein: CASSQGPSGSGYEQYF. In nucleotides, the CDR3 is TGCGCCAGCAGCCAAGGTCCTAGCGGGAGTGGGTACGAGCAGTACTTC.